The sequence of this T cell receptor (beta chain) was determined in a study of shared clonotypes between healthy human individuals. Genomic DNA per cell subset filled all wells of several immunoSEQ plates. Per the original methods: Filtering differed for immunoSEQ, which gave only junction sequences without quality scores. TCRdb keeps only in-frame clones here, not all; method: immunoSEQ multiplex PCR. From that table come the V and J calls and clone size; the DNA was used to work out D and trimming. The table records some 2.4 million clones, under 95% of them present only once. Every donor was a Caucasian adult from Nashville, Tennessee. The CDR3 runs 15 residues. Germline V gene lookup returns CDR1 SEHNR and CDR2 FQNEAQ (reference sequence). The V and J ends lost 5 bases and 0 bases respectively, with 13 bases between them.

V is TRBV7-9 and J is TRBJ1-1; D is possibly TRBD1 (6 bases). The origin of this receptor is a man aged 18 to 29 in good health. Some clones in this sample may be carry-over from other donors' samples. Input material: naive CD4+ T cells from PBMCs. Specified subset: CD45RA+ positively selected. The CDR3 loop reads CASSNYKGVNTEAFF. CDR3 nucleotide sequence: TGTGCCAGCAGCAACTACAAGGGGGTGAACACTGAAGCTTTCTTT.